The 25 T cell receptor beta chains in this list originate from one sample, sequenced in a study of shared clonotypes between healthy human individuals. Using immunoSEQ multiplex PCR, the repertoire was profiled, and TCRdb retains in-frame clones only, with some absent. This sample has roughly 2.4 million clones, with 90% to 96% found just once. Specimen: naive CD4+ T cells sorted from blood. Stated subset: CD45RA+ positively selected. These receptors all come from a man aged 18 to 30 in good health.

This sequence joins TRBV6-5 and TRBJ1-5; D remains unclear. V was cut by 5 bases and J by 3 bases, with 8 bases left in between. Per germline, CDR1 MNHEY and CDR2 SVGAGI. The CDR3 loop spans 13 amino acids. Here the CDR3 reads CASSRIANQPQHF. The CDR3 DNA follows: TGTGCCAGCAGTCGGATAGCCAATCAGCCCCAGCATTTT.

This chain connects TRBV6-1 to TRBJ1-1, with no clear D. The germline V gene has CDR1 MNHNS and CDR2 SASEGT. V was clipped by 5 bases and J by 1 base, with 11 bases between them. The CDR3 has 14 amino acids. The chain's CDR3 is CASSPSQTNTEAFF. For the CDR3, the DNA is TGTGCCAGCAGTCCCTCCCAGACGAACACTGAAGCTTTCTTT.

The rearrangement joins TRBV19 to TRBJ1-2, with unresolved D. Germline V gives CDR1 LNHDA, CDR2 SQIVND (reference sequence). This CDR3 is 14 amino acids long. Deletions cut 8 bases from V and 0 bases from J, with 13 bases between. The CDR3 protein is CASGRPYSNYGYTF. CDR3 coding DNA: TGTGCCAGTGGCAGGCCCTATTCTAACTATGGCTACACCTTC.

The chain joins TRBV6-1 to TRBJ2-5; D unresolved. Germline V gene data show CDR1 as MNHNS and CDR2 as SASEGT. The length of the CDR3 is 13 residues. The V and J ends lost 6 bases and 3 bases respectively, with 11 bases between them. CDR3 DNA: TGTGCCAGCAGCAAGGGCCTAAAAGAGACCCAGTACTTC. It is translated as CASSKGLKETQYF.

Details on this clone: Other nucleotide sequences from this sample produce the same CDR3. The V call is TRBV10-3, the J call TRBJ2-7; 8 bases match TRBD1. The CDR3 contains 14 residues. Losses at the gene ends were 3 bases for V and 2 bases for J; bases not matched to a gene: 3. Germline V gene lookup returns CDR1 ENHRY and CDR2 SYGVKD. DNA of the CDR3: TGTGCCATCAGTGAATCGGGACAGGCCTACGAGCAGTACTTC. This encodes CAISESGQAYEQYF.

Details on this clone: The same CDR3 can be traced to other DNA sequences in this sample. V usage is TRBV5-1 and J usage is TRBJ1-1, with a weak D call TRBD1 (6 bases). Germline assignment: CDR1 SGHRS and CDR2 YFSETQ. The CDR3 contains 15 residues. V was pared by 0 bases and J by 1 base, with 10 bases between. The CDR3, as DNA: TGCGCCAGCAGCTTGGAGGGACAACCGAACACTGAAGCTTTCTTT. Translated, it gives CASSLEGQPNTEAFF.

V is TRBV19 and J is TRBJ2-1; D gene uncertain. Germline V gives CDR1 LNHDA, CDR2 SQIVND (reference sequence). Trimming pared 6 bases from V and 5 bases from J, leaving 14 bases between. This CDR3 is 14 amino acids long. DNA for the CDR3: TGTGCCAGTAGACCCCCGGCGCCCAACAATGAGCAGTTCTTC. Its translation is CASRPPAPNNEQFF.

V is TRBV5-4 and J is TRBJ1-1, with unresolved D. V was clipped by 0 bases and J by 6 bases, with 9 bases between them. The CDR3 length is 13 residues. Germline V gene sequence: CDR1 SGHNT, CDR2 YYREEE (reference sequence). CDR3 in amino acids: CASSLEQRPEAFF. The CDR3 DNA follows: TGTGCCAGCAGCTTGGAGCAGAGACCTGAAGCTTTCTTT.

The V call is TRBV2, the J call TRBJ2-7, with D possibly TRBD1 on 6 matching bases. This CDR3 comprises 14 residues. V lost 6 bases and J 1 base, leaving 13 bases between the germline ends. The germline V gene encodes CDR1 SNHLY and CDR2 FYNNEI. CDR3 sequence reads: CASRGAEISYEQYF. CDR3 DNA sequence: TGTGCCAGCAGGGGGGCGGAAATTTCCTACGAGCAGTACTTC.

The table lists this clone with a few counts. This chain connects TRBV19 to TRBJ2-7; the match to TRBD1 covers 9 bases. The CDR3 sequence is 15 residues long. CDR1 and CDR2 (germline): LNHDA, SQIVND (reference sequence). With 5 bases clipped from V and 2 bases from J, the junction kept 7 bases outside the gene matches. The CDR3 DNA sequence: TGTGCCAGTAGTGCTCCGGGACAGGGAACCTACGAGCAGTACTTC. Residues: CASSAPGQGTYEQYF. The full variable domain, its missing parts supplied by reference TRBV19 and TRBJ2-7, is DGGITQSPKYLFRKEGQNVTLSCEQNLNHDAMYWYRQDPGQGLRLIYYSQIVNDFQKGDIAEGYSVSREKKESFPLTVTSAQKNPTAFYLCASSAPGQGTYEQYFGPGTRLTVT.

V is TRBV6-5 and J is TRBJ1-6, with D unclear. V shed 5 bases and J shed 8 bases, with 10 bases lying between them. This CDR3 region has 13 residues. In germline, CDR1 is MNHEY, CDR2 SVGAGI. Here the CDR3 reads CASSRNIDSPLHF. The CDR3 DNA reads TGTGCCAGCAGTCGCAACATCGATTCACCCCTCCACTTT.

The gene calls are TRBV6-6 and TRBJ2-1, with TRBD1 as a possible D gene (5 bases). This CDR3 comprises 15 residues. The V end was cut by 4 bases, the J end by 9 bases, with 19 bases between. Germline values: CDR1 MNHNY, CDR2 SVGAGI (reference sequence). CDR3 residues: CASSFLEQGAIEQFF. For the CDR3, the DNA is TGTGCCAGCAGTTTCTTAGAGCAAGGGGCAATTGAGCAGTTCTTC.

The chain links TRBV9 to TRBJ1-6, with 7 bases lining up with TRBD1. This CDR3 is built from 16 residues. Germline values: CDR1 SGDLS, CDR2 YYNGEE. V dropped 0 bases and J dropped 7; count of bases not matched to a gene: 7. The DNA of the CDR3 is TGTGCCAGCAGCGTAGACCCGGGGACAGAGAATTCACCCCTCCACTTT. It is translated as CASSVDPGTENSPLHF.

This rearrangement joins TRBV5-1 to TRBJ2-2; 10 bases line up with TRBD1. CDR1 and CDR2 (germline): SGHRS, YFSETQ. V shed 4 bases and J 0 bases; nucleotides not matched to a gene: 3. The CDR3 is made up of 16 amino acids. The CDR3: CASSLGQGSNTGELFF. The CDR3 nucleotides are TGCGCCAGCAGCCTGGGACAGGGGTCGAACACCGGGGAGCTGTTTTTT.

The V gene is TRBV11-2, the J gene TRBJ2-5, with 11 bases that match TRBD2. J gave up 4 bases and V 3 bases, and 4 bases lay outside the gene matches. This CDR3 has 15 amino acids. Germline-derived CDR1 and CDR2 are SGHAT and FQNNGV. CDR3 DNA: TGTGCCAGCAGCTTTGCACTAGCGGGGGTAGAGACCCAGTACTTC. It encodes CASSFALAGVETQYF.

This chain links TRBV6-5 with TRBJ1-1; D not resolved. With 2 bases removed from V and 3 bases from J, the gap between germline ends came to 7 bases. The CDR3 is made up of 13 amino acids. CDR1 and CDR2 from the germline V gene are MNHEY and SVGAGI. The CDR3 region has the DNA TGTGCCAGCAGTTACAAGGCCGACACTGAAGCTTTCTTT. Amino acid sequence: CASSYKADTEAFF.

This clone appeared a single time. V and J are TRBV4-1 and TRBJ1-1; D is uncertain. CDR3 length: 15 residues. Germline V gene data show CDR1 as MGHRA and CDR2 as YSYEKL. V shed 0 bases and J shed 4 bases, with 12 bases lying between them. The CDR3 coding sequence is TGCGCCAGCAGCCAAGATATTGCAGGCCCCACTGAAGCTTTCTTT. Translated, it gives CASSQDIAGPTEAFF.

The V gene is TRBV19, the J gene TRBJ2-7, with TRBD2 as a possible D gene (6 bases). Germline lookup yields CDR1 LNHDA and CDR2 SQIVND (reference sequence). The CDR3 is 12 amino acids. Deletions cut 2 bases from V and 6 bases from J, with 8 bases between. In DNA form, the CDR3 reads TGTGCCAGTAGTATACAGGGACTCGAGCAGTACTTC. This sequence encodes CASSIQGLEQYF.

This sequence joins TRBV11-2 and TRBJ1-1; 9 positions match TRBD1. The length of the CDR3 is 15 residues. V was clipped by 1 base and J by 8 bases; unmatched bases: 8. Per the germline V gene, CDR1 is SGHAT and CDR2 is FQNNGV. The CDR3 sequence is CASSLGLSGTGEAFF. The CDR3 nucleotides read TGTGCCAGCAGCTTAGGACTCTCCGGGACAGGGGAAGCTTTCTTT.

As DNA, the CDR3 is TGTGCCAGCAGTTTAAGCGGGGGAAGATCACCCCTCCACTTT. This encodes CASSLSGGRSPLHF. The chain is built from TRBV27 and TRBJ1-6; D is possibly TRBD1 (5 bases). V was cut by 2 bases and J by 10 bases, with 12 bases left in between. CDR1 is MNHEY, CDR2 SMNVEV, per germline (reference sequence). The CDR3 runs 14 residues.

V is TRBV5-1 and J is TRBJ2-5; possibly TRBD2 for D (5 bases). Trimming shortened V by 0 bases and J by 0 bases, and 12 bases separated the two germline ends. Germline V lookup: CDR1 SGHRS, CDR2 YFSETQ. The CDR3 spans 16 residues. CDR3 nucleotides: TGCGCCAGCAGCTTGGCCGGACTGGCGAACCAAGAGACCCAGTACTTC. Translation gives CASSLAGLANQETQYF.

Comment on this clone: A read error may account for a junction end that differs from germline. The J gene is TRBJ2-4, the V gene TRBV2; D may be TRBD2 (6 bases). CDR1 and CDR2 (germline): SNHLY, FYNNEI. This CDR3 has 11 residues. CDR3 nucleotide sequence: TGTGCCAGCAGTGATGGGACTTATCGGGTATTC. Its protein is CASSDGTYRVF.

This chain connects TRBV2 to TRBJ2-5; D unclear. Germline V lookup: CDR1 SNHLY, CDR2 FYNNEI. V lost 8 bases and J lost 5, with 9 bases in between. The CDR3 has 11 residues. Here the CDR3 reads CASLLMETQYF. Written as DNA, the CDR3 is TGTGCCAGCTTACTCATGGAGACCCAGTACTTC.

The chain carries TRBV11-3 and TRBJ2-1, with D hard to call. The CDR3 is 13 residues long. The V gene lost 0 bases and the J gene lost 7 bases, with 7 bases spanning the gap. The germline V gene has CDR1 SGHNT and CDR2 YENEEA. CDR3: CASSLDLPNEQFF. The CDR3 DNA reads TGTGCCAGCAGCTTAGACTTGCCAAATGAGCAGTTCTTC.

The V gene is TRBV5-1, the J gene TRBJ2-7; 7 bases map to TRBD2. The CDR3 contains 20 residues. The ends lost 2 bases at V and 6 bases at J; junction bases unmatched: 26. CDR1 is SGHRS and CDR2 is YFSETQ in the germline V gene. CDR3 residues: CASSLVPVALAGAYGGEQYF. The CDR3 DNA is TGCGCCAGCAGCTTAGTCCCCGTCGCTTTGGCGGGAGCCTATGGAGGCGAGCAGTACTTC.